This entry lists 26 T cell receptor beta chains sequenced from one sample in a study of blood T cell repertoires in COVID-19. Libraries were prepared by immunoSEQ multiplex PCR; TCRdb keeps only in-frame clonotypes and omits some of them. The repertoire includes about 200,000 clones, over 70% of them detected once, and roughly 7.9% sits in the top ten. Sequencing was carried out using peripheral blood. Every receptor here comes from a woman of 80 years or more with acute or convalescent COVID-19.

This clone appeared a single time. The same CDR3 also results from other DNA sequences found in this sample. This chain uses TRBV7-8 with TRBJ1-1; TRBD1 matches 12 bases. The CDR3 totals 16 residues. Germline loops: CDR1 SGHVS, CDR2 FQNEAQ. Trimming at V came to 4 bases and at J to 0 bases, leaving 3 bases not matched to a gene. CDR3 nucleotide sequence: TGTGCCAGCAGCTCGGGGACAGGGGGCATGAACACTGAAGCTTTCTTT. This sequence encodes CASSSGTGGMNTEAFF.

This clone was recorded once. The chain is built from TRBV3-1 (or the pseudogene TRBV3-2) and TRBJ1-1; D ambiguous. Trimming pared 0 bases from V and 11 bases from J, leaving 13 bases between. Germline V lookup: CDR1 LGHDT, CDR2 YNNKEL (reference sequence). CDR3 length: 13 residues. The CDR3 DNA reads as TGTGCCAGCAGCCAAGACGTGGGTTGGAGGGCTTTCTTT. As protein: CASSQDVGWRAFF.

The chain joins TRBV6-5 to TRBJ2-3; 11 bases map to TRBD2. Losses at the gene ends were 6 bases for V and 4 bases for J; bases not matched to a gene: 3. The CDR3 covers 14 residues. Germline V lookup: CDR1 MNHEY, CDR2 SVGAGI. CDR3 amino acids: CASRVLAGADTQYF. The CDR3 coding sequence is TGTGCCAGCAGGGTACTAGCGGGAGCAGATACGCAGTATTTT.

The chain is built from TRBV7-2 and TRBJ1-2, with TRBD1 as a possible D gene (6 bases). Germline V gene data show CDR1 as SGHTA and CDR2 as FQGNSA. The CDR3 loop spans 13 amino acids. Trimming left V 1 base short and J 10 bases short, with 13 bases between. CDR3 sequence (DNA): TGTGCCAGCAGCTTAGGGGGACACTCAGACTACACCTTC. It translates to CASSLGGHSDYTF.

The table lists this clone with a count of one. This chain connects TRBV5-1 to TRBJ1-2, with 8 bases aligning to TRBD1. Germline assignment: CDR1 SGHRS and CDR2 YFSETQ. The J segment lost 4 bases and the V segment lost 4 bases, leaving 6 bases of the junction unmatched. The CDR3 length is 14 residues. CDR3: CASSTTGVFYGYTF. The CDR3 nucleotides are TGCGCCAGCAGCACGACAGGGGTATTCTATGGCTACACCTTC.

CDR3 residues: CASTGGVGYTF. CDR3 DNA: TGTGCCAGTACGGGAGGGGTAGGCTACACCTTC. The V and J genes are TRBV19 and TRBJ1-2; a possible D gene is TRBD1 (5 bases). In germline, CDR1 is LNHDA, CDR2 SQIVND (reference sequence). The CDR3 is 11 amino acids. V dropped 7 bases and J dropped 8 bases, with 11 bases sitting between them.

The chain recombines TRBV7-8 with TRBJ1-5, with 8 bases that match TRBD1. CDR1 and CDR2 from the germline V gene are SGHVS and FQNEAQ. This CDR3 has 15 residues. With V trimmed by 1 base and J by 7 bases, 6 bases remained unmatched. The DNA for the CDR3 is TGTGCCAGCAGCTTAGAATCAGGGGGCGAACAGCCCCAGCATTTT. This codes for CASSLESGGEQPQHF.

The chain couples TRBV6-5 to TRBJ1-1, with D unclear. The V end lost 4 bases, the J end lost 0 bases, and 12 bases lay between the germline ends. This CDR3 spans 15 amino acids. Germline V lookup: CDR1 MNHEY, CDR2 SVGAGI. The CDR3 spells CASSLQKSMNTEAFF. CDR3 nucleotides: TGTGCCAGCAGTTTACAGAAATCCATGAACACTGAAGCTTTCTTT.

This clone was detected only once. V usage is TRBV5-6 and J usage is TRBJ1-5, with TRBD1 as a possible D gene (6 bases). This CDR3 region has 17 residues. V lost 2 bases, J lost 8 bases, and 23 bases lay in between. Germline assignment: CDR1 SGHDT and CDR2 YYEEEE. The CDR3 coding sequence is TGTGCCAGCAGCTTCGGGGGGGCCGACAGGCTAAGGGAGCCCCAGCATTTT. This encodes CASSFGGADRLREPQHF.

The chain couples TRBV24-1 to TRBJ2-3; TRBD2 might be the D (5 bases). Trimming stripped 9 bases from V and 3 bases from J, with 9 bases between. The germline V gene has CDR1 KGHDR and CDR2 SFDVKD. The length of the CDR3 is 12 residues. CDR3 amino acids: CATVSETDTQYF. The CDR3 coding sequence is TGTGCCACCGTTAGCGAAACAGATACGCAGTATTTT.

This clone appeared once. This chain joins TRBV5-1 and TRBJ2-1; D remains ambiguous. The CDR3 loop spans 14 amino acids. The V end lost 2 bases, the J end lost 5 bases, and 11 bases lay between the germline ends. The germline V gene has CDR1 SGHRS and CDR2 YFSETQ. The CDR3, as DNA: TGCGCCAGCAGCTTCGTTTTGGCGGACAATGAGCAGTTCTTC. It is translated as CASSFVLADNEQFF.

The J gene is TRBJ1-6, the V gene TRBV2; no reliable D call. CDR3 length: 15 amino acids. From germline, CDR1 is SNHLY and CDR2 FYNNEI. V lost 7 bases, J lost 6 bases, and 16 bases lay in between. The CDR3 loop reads CASTKEATTNSPLHF. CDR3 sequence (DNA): TGTGCCAGCACTAAGGAAGCGACGACTAATTCACCCCTCCACTTT.

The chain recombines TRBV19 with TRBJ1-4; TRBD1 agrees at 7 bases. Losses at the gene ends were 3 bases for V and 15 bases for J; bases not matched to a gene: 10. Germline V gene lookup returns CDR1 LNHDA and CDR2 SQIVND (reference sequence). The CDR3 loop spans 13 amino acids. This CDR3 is CASSMTGYGTVFF. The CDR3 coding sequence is TGTGCCAGTAGTATGACCGGGTACGGGACAGTGTTTTTT.

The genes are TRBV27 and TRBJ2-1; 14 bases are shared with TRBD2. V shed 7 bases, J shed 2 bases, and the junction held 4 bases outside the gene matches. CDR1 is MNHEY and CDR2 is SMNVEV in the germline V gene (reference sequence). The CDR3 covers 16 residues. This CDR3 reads CASMGLAGVPYNEQFF. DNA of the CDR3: TGTGCCAGCATGGGACTAGCGGGGGTCCCCTACAATGAGCAGTTCTTC.

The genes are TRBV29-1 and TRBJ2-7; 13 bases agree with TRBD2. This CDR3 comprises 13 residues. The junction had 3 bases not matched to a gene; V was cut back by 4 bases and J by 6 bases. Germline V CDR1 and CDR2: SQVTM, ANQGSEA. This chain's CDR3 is CSVGTSGRGEQYF. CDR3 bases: TGCAGCGTTGGGACTAGCGGGAGAGGCGAGCAGTACTTC.

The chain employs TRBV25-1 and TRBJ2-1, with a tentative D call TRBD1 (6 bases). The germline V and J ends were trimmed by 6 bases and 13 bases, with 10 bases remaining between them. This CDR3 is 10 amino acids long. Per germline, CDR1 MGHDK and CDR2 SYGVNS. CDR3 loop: CASRHREQFF. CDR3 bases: TGTGCCAGCAGGCACAGGGAACAGTTCTTC.

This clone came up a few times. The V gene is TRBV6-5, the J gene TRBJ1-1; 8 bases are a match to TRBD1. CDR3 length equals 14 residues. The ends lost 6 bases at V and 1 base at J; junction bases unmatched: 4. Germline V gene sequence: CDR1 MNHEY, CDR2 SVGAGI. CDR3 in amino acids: CASSRDRRNTEAFF. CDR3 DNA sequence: TGTGCCAGCAGCCGGGACAGGAGGAACACTGAAGCTTTCTTT.

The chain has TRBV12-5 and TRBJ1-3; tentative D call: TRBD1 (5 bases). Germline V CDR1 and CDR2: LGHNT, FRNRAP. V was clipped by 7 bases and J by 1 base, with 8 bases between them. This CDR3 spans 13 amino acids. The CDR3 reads CASDRGSGNTIYF. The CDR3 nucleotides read TGTGCTAGTGATAGGGGATCTGGAAACACCATATATTTT.

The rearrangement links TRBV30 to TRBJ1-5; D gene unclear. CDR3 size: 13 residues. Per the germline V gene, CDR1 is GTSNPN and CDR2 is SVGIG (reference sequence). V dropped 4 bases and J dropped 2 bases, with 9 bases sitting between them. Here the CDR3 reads CAWNGAGNQPQHF. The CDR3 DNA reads TGTGCCTGGAACGGAGCGGGCAATCAGCCCCAGCATTTT.

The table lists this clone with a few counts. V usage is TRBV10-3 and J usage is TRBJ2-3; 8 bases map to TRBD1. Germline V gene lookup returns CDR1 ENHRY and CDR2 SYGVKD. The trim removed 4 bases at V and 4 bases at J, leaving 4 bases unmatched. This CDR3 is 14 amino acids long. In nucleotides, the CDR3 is TGTGCCATCAGTGTGGGGACAGGACCAGATACGCAGTATTTT. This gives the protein CAISVGTGPDTQYF.

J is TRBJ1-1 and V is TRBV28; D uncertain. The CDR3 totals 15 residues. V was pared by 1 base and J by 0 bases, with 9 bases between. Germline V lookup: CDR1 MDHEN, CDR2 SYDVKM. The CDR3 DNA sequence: TGTGCCAGCAGTTTATTGGCGGGGATGAACACTGAAGCTTTCTTT. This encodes CASSLLAGMNTEAFF.

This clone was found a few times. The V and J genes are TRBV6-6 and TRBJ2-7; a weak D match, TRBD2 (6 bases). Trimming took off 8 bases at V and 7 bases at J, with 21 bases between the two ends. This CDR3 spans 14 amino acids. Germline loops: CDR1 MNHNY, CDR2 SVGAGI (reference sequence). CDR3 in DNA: TGTGCCAGCCGCCCGGCGGGCGGGGTTAAGGAGCAGTACTTC. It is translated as CASRPAGGVKEQYF.

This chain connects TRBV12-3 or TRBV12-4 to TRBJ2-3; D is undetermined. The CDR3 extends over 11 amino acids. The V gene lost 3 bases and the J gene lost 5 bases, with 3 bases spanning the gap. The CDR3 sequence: CASSFLDTQYF. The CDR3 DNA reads TGTGCCAGCAGTTTCTTAGATACGCAGTATTTT.

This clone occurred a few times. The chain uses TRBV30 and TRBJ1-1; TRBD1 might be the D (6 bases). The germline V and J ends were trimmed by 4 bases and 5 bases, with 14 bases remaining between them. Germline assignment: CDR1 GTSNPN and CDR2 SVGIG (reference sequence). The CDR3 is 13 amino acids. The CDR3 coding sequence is TGTGCCTGGACAGGGGATAGGGGAACTGAAGCTTTCTTT. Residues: CAWTGDRGTEAFF.

The CDR3 protein is CATSRELTGSTGYTF. The CDR3 nucleotides are TGTGCCACCAGCAGAGAGCTGACAGGCAGCACTGGCTACACCTTC. The chain uses TRBV15 and TRBJ1-2; D is possibly TRBD1 (6 bases). The ends were cut back, 0 bases at V and 7 bases at J, with 15 bases in the middle. This CDR3 is built from 15 residues. Germline V gene lookup returns CDR1 LNHNV and CDR2 YYDKDF (reference sequence). The full variable domain, in which reference TRBV15 and TRBJ1-2 provide the parts outside the CDR3, is DAMVIQNPRYQVTQFGKPVTLSCSQTLNHNVMYWYQQKSSQAPKLLFHYYDKDFNNEADTPDNFQSRRPNTSFCFLDIRSPGLGDTAMYLCATSRELTGSTGYTFGSGTRLTVV.

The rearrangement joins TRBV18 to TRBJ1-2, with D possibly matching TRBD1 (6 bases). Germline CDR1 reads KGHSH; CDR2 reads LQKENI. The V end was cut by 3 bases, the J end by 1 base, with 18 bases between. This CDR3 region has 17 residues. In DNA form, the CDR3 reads TGTGCCAGCTCACCCGCGGTGACAGGCCGCCTTAACTATGGCTACACCTTC. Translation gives CASSPAVTGRLNYGYTF.